Below are 24 T cell receptor beta chains sequenced from a single sample in a study of identical twins. TCRdb re-analysed the 5' RACE reads in MiXCR, keeping a single row per CDR3 protein. The data show about 1.7 million distinct CDR3 sequences, with about 31% seen just once and under 0.35% held by the top ten. The sequenced sample was cord blood. These receptors all stem from a newborn girl in good health.

This clonotype was recorded only once. The chain combines TRBV7-9 with TRBJ1-4; possible D gene TRBD1, 5 bases. CDR1 and CDR2 (germline): SEHNR, FQNEAQ (reference sequence). V lost 1 base, J lost 8 bases, and 14 bases lay in between. The CDR3 has 15 amino acids. CDR3 sequence: CASSLGVAGREKLFF. CDR3 DNA sequence: TGTGCCAGCAGCTTAGGAGTGGCGGGGCGCGAAAAACTGTTTTTT. Filled out from reference TRBV7-9 and TRBJ1-4, the complete variable domain reads DTGVSQNPRHKITKRGQNVTFRCDPISEHNRLYWYRQTLGQGPEFLTYFQNEAQLEKSRLLSDRFSAERPKGSFSTLEIQRTEQGDSAMYLCASSLGVAGREKLFFGSGTQLSVL.

This clonotype was found a few times. This chain links TRBV4-1 with TRBJ1-4, with a weak D call TRBD1 (5 bases). This CDR3 region has 16 residues. Germline CDR1 and CDR2: MGHRA and YSYEKL. Trimming took off 0 bases at V and 5 bases at J, with 13 bases between the two ends. The CDR3 region is CASSQEALGPNEKLFF. The CDR3 DNA reads as TGCGCCAGCAGCCAAGAAGCCTTGGGGCCCAATGAAAAACTGTTTTTT.

As to this clonotype: A much larger clone differs from this one at a single base, so this may be a read error. This rearrangement joins TRBV27 to TRBJ2-7, with D possibly being TRBD1 or TRBD2 (5 bases each). Germline V gene lookup returns CDR1 MNHEY and CDR2 SMNVEV (reference sequence). This CDR3 is 16 amino acids long. This CDR3 reads CASSLRRAGRTYEQCF. The DNA for the CDR3 is TGTGCCAGCAGTTTACGGCGGGCAGGGAGAACCTACGAGCAGTGCTTC.

This clonotype was detected only a few times. V gene TRBV7-9 combines with J gene TRBJ2-5, with 8 bases identical to TRBD2. CDR1 and CDR2 (germline): SEHNR, FQNEAQ (reference sequence). V gave up 6 bases and J gave up 7 bases; unmatched junction bases: 7. The CDR3 runs to 13 residues. The DNA of the CDR3 is TGTGCCAGCAGGGCCGGGACTAGTGGGACCCAGTACTTC. Its translation is CASRAGTSGTQYF.

This clonotype was seen a few times. The gene calls are TRBV4-1 and TRBJ2-4, with TRBD2 matching over 8 bases. The CDR3 extends over 16 amino acids. Germline V lookup: CDR1 MGHRA, CDR2 YSYEKL. Trimming took 2 bases from V and 7 from J; bases not matched to a gene: 10. The CDR3 nucleotides read TGCGCCAGCAGCCAATTCCCCGCGGGACTAGAGAACATTCAGTACTTC. Encoded protein: CASSQFPAGLENIQYF.

This clonotype was counted only a few times. The chain employs TRBV5-1 and TRBJ2-5; weak D call: TRBD1 (6 bases). This CDR3 spans 14 amino acids. Trimming cost V 2 bases and J 3 bases, with 11 bases left between them. Germline loops: CDR1 SGHRS, CDR2 YFSETQ. The CDR3 DNA sequence: TGCGCCAGCAGCTTCACAGGGTTCGAAGAGACCCAGTACTTC. Translating it yields CASSFTGFEETQYF.

Only a few counts were recorded for this clonotype. The genes are TRBV28 and TRBJ2-1; D not resolved. The germline V gene has CDR1 MDHEN and CDR2 SYDVKM. CDR3 length: 15 residues. Trimming left V 3 bases short and J 0 bases short, with 9 bases between. CDR3 loop: CASSFLTISYNEQFF. In nucleotides, the CDR3 is TGTGCCAGCAGTTTCTTGACCATCTCCTACAATGAGCAGTTCTTC.

The V and J genes are TRBV6-6 and TRBJ1-5; 7 bases match TRBD1. V shed 8 bases and J 2 bases; nucleotides not matched to a gene: 9. The germline V gene has CDR1 MNHNY and CDR2 SVGAGI (reference sequence). The CDR3 is made up of 15 amino acids. The CDR3 nucleotides read TGTGCCAGCTGCTACCTCACAGGGGGCAATCAGCCCCAGCATTTT. Encoded protein: CASCYLTGGNQPQHF.

In this sample, this clonotype turned up a few times. J is TRBJ2-1 and V is TRBV15, with a possible D match to TRBD2 (6 bases). V dropped 3 bases and J dropped 2 bases, with 14 bases sitting between them. The CDR3 consists of 16 residues. Germline V gene sequence: CDR1 LNHNV, CDR2 YYDKDF (reference sequence). The CDR3 spells CATSSRRANPYNEQFF. CDR3 DNA sequence: TGTGCCACCAGCAGCAGGAGGGCCAACCCCTACAATGAGCAGTTCTTC.

The V call is TRBV25-1, the J call TRBJ2-5; 8 bases align to TRBD1. The tail of the sequence fits TRBJ2-7 better, so the J call may be wrong. The CDR3 covers 14 residues. Per the germline V gene, CDR1 is MGHDK and CDR2 is SYGVNS. In nucleotides, the CDR3 is TGTGCCAGCAGTCCGAGACAGGGGAGACACGAGCAGTACTTC. This encodes CASSPRQGRHEQYF.

The chain couples TRBV27 to TRBJ1-6, with D maybe TRBD1 (5 bases). The CDR3 has 16 residues. Trimming cost V 1 base and J 10 bases, with 17 bases left between them. Germline CDR1 reads MNHEY; CDR2 reads SMNVEV (reference sequence). The CDR3 region is CASSLYGQGRGSPLHF. The DNA of the CDR3 is TGTGCCAGCAGTTTATATGGTCAGGGTAGGGGCTCACCCCTCCACTTT.

The V call is TRBV4-1, the J call TRBJ1-2, with D possibly matching TRBD1 (6 bases). The V and J ends lost 0 bases and 4 bases respectively, with 18 bases between them. CDR3 length: 17 residues. Germline CDR1 MGHRA, CDR2 YSYEKL. The CDR3 DNA sequence: TGCGCCAGCAGCCAAGATCCGACAGGCGGTGGGGGCTATGGCTACACCTTC. Protein: CASSQDPTGGGGYGYTF.

This clonotype came up a few times. The chain has TRBV27 and TRBJ2-7; D may be TRBD2 (5 bases). CDR1 MNHEY and CDR2 SMNVEV come from the germline V gene (reference sequence). Trimming shortened V by 0 bases and J by 1 base, and 10 bases separated the two germline ends. The CDR3 is 15 residues long. This CDR3 reads CASSLSGVRSYEQYF. CDR3 DNA: TGTGCCAGCAGTTTATCGGGAGTTAGGTCCTACGAGCAGTACTTC.

About this clonotype itself: One base away lies a much larger clone, so this may be a sequencing read error. V gene TRBV29-1 combines with J gene TRBJ2-7, with D possibly matching TRBD1 (6 bases). The DNA end lines up better with TRBJ2-5; the J call may be wrong. The CDR3 covers 13 residues. Germline V gene data show CDR1 as SQVTM and CDR2 as ANQGSEA. CDR3: CSAEDSIGETQYF. The CDR3 nucleotides are TGCAGCGCTGAGGACAGCATAGGGGAGACCCAGTACTTC.

V usage is TRBV10-2 and J usage is TRBJ2-1, with D hard to call. The CDR3 runs 12 residues. Trimming took off 2 bases at V and 3 bases at J, with 2 bases between the two ends. The germline CDR1 and CDR2 sequences are WSHSY and SAAADI. CDR3 in DNA: TGCGCCAGCAGTGAGAACTACAATGAGCAGTTCTTC. It codes for CASSENYNEQFF.

The CDR3 nucleotides are TGCAGTGCTAGGGGGACAGCCCCCACAGATACGCAGTATTTT. Protein: CSARGTAPTDTQYF. The rearrangement uses TRBV20-1 and TRBJ2-3; 7 bases are a match to TRBD1. The CDR3 length is 14 residues. V shed 3 bases, J shed 2 bases, and the junction held 5 bases outside the gene matches. CDR1 is DFQATT, CDR2 SNEGSKA, per germline (reference sequence).

The chain has TRBV27 and TRBJ1-1; TRBD1 matches at 7 bases. Germline V gene data show CDR1 as MNHEY and CDR2 as SMNVEV (reference sequence). Trimming at V came to 0 bases and at J to 1 base, leaving 5 bases not matched to a gene. The CDR3 sequence is 16 residues long. The CDR3 region is CASSLSPGQANTEAFF. CDR3 DNA: TGTGCCAGCAGTTTATCTCCCGGACAGGCGAACACTGAAGCTTTCTTT.

The CDR3 here is CACTVPGLAGNSRVGNEQYF. As DNA, the CDR3 is TGTGCCTGCACCGTACCGGGACTAGCGGGAAATTCGCGTGTTGGCAATGAGCAGTACTTC. V gene TRBV7-2 combines with J gene TRBJ2-5; TRBD2 agrees at 13 bases. The CDR3 covers 20 residues. In germline, CDR1 is SGHTA, CDR2 FQGNSA. Trimming removed 11 bases from V and 11 bases from J; junction bases left unmatched: 32.

This clonotype occurred a few times. V usage is TRBV6-1 and J usage is TRBJ1-5; no firm D call. Germline V CDR1 and CDR2: MNHNS, SASEGT. This CDR3 is built from 16 residues. Trimming removed 1 base from V and 4 bases from J, with 14 bases in between. This chain's CDR3 is CASSEGLVRANQPQHF. CDR3 coding DNA: TGTGCCAGCAGTGAAGGCCTCGTCCGGGCAAATCAGCCCCAGCATTTT.

The V gene is TRBV7-8, the J gene TRBJ2-3; 7 nucleotides match TRBD1. The end of the DNA aligns better with TRBJ1-5, so the J call may be wrong. The CDR3 has 15 amino acids. Germline values: CDR1 SGHVS, CDR2 FQNEAQ. The CDR3, as DNA: TGTGCCAGCAGCTTACGGGGACAGCGAACGGAAGCCCAGCATTTT. Protein sequence: CASSLRGQRTEAQHF.

This clonotype occurred many times. This chain joins TRBV29-1 and TRBJ2-3, with 7 bases identical to TRBD2. Germline V gene lookup returns CDR1 SQVTM and CDR2 ANQGSEA. V trimming: 6 bases; J trimming: 3 bases; junction bases outside the gene matches: 6. This CDR3 is built from 13 residues. The CDR3 reads CSVAGTTTDTQYF. Here the CDR3 DNA reads TGCAGCGTCGCCGGGACTACAACAGATACGCAGTATTTT.

The chain employs TRBV27 and TRBJ1-1; 7 positions agree with TRBD1. The CDR3 loop spans 18 amino acids. V was clipped by 6 bases and J by 3 bases; unmatched bases: 19. Germline CDR1 reads MNHEY; CDR2 reads SMNVEV (reference sequence). The CDR3 spells CASRADRAGQGRDTEAFF. As DNA, the CDR3 is TGTGCCAGCAGGGCCGACAGGGCAGGGCAGGGAAGGGACACTGAAGCTTTCTTT.

The chain employs TRBV5-1 and TRBJ1-2, with 10 bases fitting TRBD1. This CDR3 is built from 15 residues. Germline V gene sequence: CDR1 SGHRS, CDR2 YFSETQ. The junction had 3 bases not matched to a gene; V was cut back by 0 bases and J by 4 bases. As DNA, the CDR3 is TGCGCCAGCAGCTTGGTTCGGACAGGGGGCTATGGCTACACCTTC. Translated, it gives CASSLVRTGGYGYTF.

The V gene is TRBV19, the J gene TRBJ2-7, with D maybe TRBD1 (6 bases). V was shortened by 0 bases and J by 7 bases, with 10 bases between the two germline ends. CDR1 is LNHDA, CDR2 SQIVND, per germline (reference sequence). The CDR3 contains 13 residues. As DNA, the CDR3 is TGTGCCAGTAGTATAGAGAGGGGACATGAGCAGTACTTC. Its translation is CASSIERGHEQYF. Using reference TRBV19 and TRBJ2-7 for the parts outside the CDR3, the full variable domain is DGGITQSPKYLFRKEGQNVTLSCEQNLNHDAMYWYRQDPGQGLRLIYYSQIVNDFQKGDIAEGYSVSREKKESFPLTVTSAQKNPTAFYLCASSIERGHEQYFGPGTRLTVT.